Shown below are 10 T cell receptor beta chains from a single sample sequenced in a study of cytomegalovirus exposure and HLA in healthy donors. PCR was performed using 60 Vbeta and 13 Jbeta primers. Libraries were prepared by immunoSEQ multiplex PCR; TCRdb keeps only in-frame clonotypes and omits some of them. Here the sample spans 95,000 to 100,000 clones, roughly 79% being singletons. Sequenced material: PBMCs. These receptors originate from a woman aged 40 to 50 in good health and CMV-seronegative.

This chain joins TRBV2 and TRBJ2-4, with 9 positions matching TRBD2. V trimming: 7 bases; J trimming: 0 bases; junction bases outside the gene matches: 13. Per the germline V gene, CDR1 is SNHLY and CDR2 is FYNNEI. The CDR3 is 18 residues long. CDR3 sequence: CASNERLAGPLAKNIQYF. CDR3 DNA sequence: TGTGCCAGCAACGAGAGGCTAGCGGGACCCTTAGCCAAAAACATTCAGTACTTC.

J is TRBJ1-2 and V is TRBV10-1, with D perhaps matching TRBD1 (5 bases). The V gene lost 0 bases and the J gene lost 8 bases, with 19 bases spanning the gap. The CDR3 sequence is 16 residues long. Per germline, CDR1 WNHNN and CDR2 SYGVQD (reference sequence). The CDR3 protein is CASSESVLSGFRGYTF. CDR3 DNA: TGCGCCAGCAGTGAGTCGGTACTTTCAGGGTTTCGAGGCTACACCTTC.

The chain carries TRBV18 and TRBJ1-6; 7 bases are shared with TRBD1. The V segment lost 3 bases and the J segment 6 bases; nucleotides outside the gene matches: 29. Germline CDR1 is KGHSH and CDR2 is LQKENI. The CDR3 runs to 23 residues. The DNA of the CDR3 is TGTGCCAGCTCACCTGGTTTCTACTTTCCATTCCGGGACAGACGACCTCTTAATTCACCCCTCCACTTT. It specifies CASSPGFYFPFRDRRPLNSPLHF.

The rearrangement links TRBV7-6 to TRBJ1-5; perhaps TRBD1 as D (5 bases). V lost 1 base and J lost 0, with 13 bases in between. This CDR3 is built from 17 residues. The germline V gene encodes CDR1 SGHVS and CDR2 FNYEAQ. In nucleotides, the CDR3 is TGTGCCAGCAGCTTAGGCGGACAACCTTATAGCAATCAGCCCCAGCATTTT. Amino acids: CASSLGGQPYSNQPQHF. Supplemented by reference TRBV7-6 and TRBJ1-5, the full variable domain reads GAGVSQSPRYKVTKRGQDVALRCDPISGHVSLYWYRQALGQGPEFLTYFNYEAQQDKSGLPNDRFSAERPEGSISTLTIQRTEQRDSAMYRCASSLGGQPYSNQPQHFGDGTRLSIL.

The chain employs TRBV4-2 and TRBJ2-7; D might be TRBD2 (5 bases). V was cut by 4 bases and J by 0 bases, with 16 bases left in between. This CDR3 spans 16 amino acids. In germline, CDR1 is LGHNA, CDR2 YNFKEQ. CDR3 coding DNA: TGTGCCAGCAGCCTGGCTGGCGGGTATATCTCCTACGAGCAGTACTTC. Its protein is CASSLAGGYISYEQYF.

The chain carries TRBV9 and TRBJ2-7, with 12 nucleotides matching TRBD2. The CDR3 sequence is 14 residues long. V lost 4 bases, J lost 7 bases, and 6 bases stayed unmatched. Germline V gene data show CDR1 as SGDLS and CDR2 as YYNGEE. The CDR3, as DNA: TGTGCCAGCAGCACTAGCGGGGGGACCCGTGAGCAGTACTTC. Its translation: CASSTSGGTREQYF.

J is TRBJ2-7 and V is TRBV2; D gene uncertain. The CDR3 contains 11 residues. The V end lost 6 bases, the J end lost 6 bases, and 9 bases lay between the germline ends. Germline V lookup: CDR1 SNHLY, CDR2 FYNNEI. CDR3 residues: CASRGASEQYF. The CDR3, as DNA: TGTGCCAGCAGGGGTGCTAGCGAGCAGTACTTC. The full variable domain, completed using reference TRBV2 and TRBJ2-7, is EPEVTQTPSHQVTQMGQEVILRCVPISNHLYFYWYRQILGQKVEFLVSFYNNEISEKSEIFDDQFSVERPDGSNFTLKIRSTKLEDSAMYFCASRGASEQYFGPGTRLTVT.

V is TRBV27 and J is TRBJ2-3; 13 positions agree with TRBD2. With V trimmed by 5 bases and J by 5 bases, 4 bases remained unmatched. Germline V gene data show CDR1 as MNHEY and CDR2 as SMNVEV (reference sequence). The CDR3 loop spans 15 amino acids. As DNA, the CDR3 is TGTGCCAGCAGTCCTGGACTAGCGGGAGTAGATACGCAGTATTTT. This encodes CASSPGLAGVDTQYF.

The chain recombines TRBV19 with TRBJ2-3; the match to TRBD1 covers 7 bases. There are 14 residues in the CDR3. Germline lookup yields CDR1 LNHDA and CDR2 SQIVND (reference sequence). V shed 5 bases and J 4 bases; nucleotides not matched to a gene: 6. CDR3 coding DNA: TGTGCCAGTAGTGCTACAGGGGTCCCAGATACGCAGTATTTT. Translation: CASSATGVPDTQYF.

In this sample, this clone turned up once. The chain recombines TRBV28 with TRBJ1-5; D is uncertain. Germline CDR1 reads MDHEN; CDR2 reads SYDVKM. The CDR3 has 15 residues. V was pared by 6 bases and J by 0 bases, with 12 bases between. CDR3 coding DNA: TGTGCCAGCAGCCTACCCGTTGTTAGCAATCAGCCCCAGCATTTT. Amino acids: CASSLPVVSNQPQHF.